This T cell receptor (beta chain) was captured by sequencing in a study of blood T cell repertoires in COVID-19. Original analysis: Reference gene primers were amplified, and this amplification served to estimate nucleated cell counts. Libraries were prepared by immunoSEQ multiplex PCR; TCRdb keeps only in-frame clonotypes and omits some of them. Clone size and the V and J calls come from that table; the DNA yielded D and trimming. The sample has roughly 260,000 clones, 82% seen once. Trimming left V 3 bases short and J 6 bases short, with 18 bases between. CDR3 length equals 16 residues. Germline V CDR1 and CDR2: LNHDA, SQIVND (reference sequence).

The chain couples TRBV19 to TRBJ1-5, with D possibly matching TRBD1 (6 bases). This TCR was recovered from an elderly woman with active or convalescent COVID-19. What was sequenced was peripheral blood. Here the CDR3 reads CASSIFWDTLGQPQHF. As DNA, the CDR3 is TGTGCCAGTAGTATCTTTTGGGACACGCTGGGTCAGCCCCAGCATTTT.